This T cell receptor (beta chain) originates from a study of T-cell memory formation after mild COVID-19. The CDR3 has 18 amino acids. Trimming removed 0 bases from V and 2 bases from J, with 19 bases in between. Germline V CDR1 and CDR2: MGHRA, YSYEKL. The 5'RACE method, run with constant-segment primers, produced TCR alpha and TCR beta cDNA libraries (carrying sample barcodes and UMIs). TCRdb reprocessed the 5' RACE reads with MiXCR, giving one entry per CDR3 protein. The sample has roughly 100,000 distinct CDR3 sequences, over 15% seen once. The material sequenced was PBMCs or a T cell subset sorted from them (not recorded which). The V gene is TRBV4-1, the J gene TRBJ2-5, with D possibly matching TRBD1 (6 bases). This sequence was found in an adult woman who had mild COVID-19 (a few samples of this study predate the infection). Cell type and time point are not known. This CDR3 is CASSQDPIPGQFQETQYF. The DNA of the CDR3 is TGCGCCAGCAGCCAAGACCCTATTCCGGGACAATTTCAAGAGACCCAGTACTTC.